Listed below are T cell receptor beta chains from one sample, sequenced in a study of shared clonotypes between healthy human individuals. Measured with immunoSEQ multiplex PCR; TCRdb has only the in-frame clones, and not every one. The data show about 2.4 million clones, with more than 85% seen just once and 0.36% held by the top ten. Sequenced input: naive CD4+ T cells from PBMCs. Receptor source: a man younger than 35 in good health. Some clones in this sample may be carry-over from other donors' samples. The CDR3 runs from the conserved cysteine through the conserved F or W. A D gene is named only where the DNA matches it firmly. Only some rows state a clone size, as once, few, many or a class for expanded clones.

j_call | d_call | clone_size | v_call | cdr3_nt | cdr3_aa
TRBJ1-5 | . | . | TRBV7-2 | TGTGCCAGCAGCTCCCATGGCGGAGACAATCAGCCCCAGCATTTT | CASSSHGGDNQPQHF
TRBJ2-7 | . | . | TRBV7-2 | TGTGCCAGCAGCTTAGCGGTTTTTGGGGCCAACGAGCAGTACTTC | CASSLAVFGANEQYF
TRBJ2-7 | TRBD1 | . | TRBV5-8 | TGTGCCAGCAGCCACCCGACAGGGAAGTACGAGCAGTACTTC | CASSHPTGKYEQYF
TRBJ2-3 | TRBD2 | . | TRBV29-1 | TGCAGCGTAGTGAGCGCGGGAGACCTTCGGGATACGCAGTATTTT | CSVVSAGDLRDTQYF
TRBJ2-7 | . | . | TRBV19 | TGTGCCAGTAGTATCTTCCACTCACTCTCCTACGAGCAGTACTTC | CASSIFHSLSYEQYF
TRBJ2-7 | TRBD2 | once | TRBV28 | TGTGCCAGCAGCCCCGGACTAGCGGGAGTCCTGGACGAGCAGTACTTC | CASSPGLAGVLDEQYF
TRBJ1-1 | . | . | TRBV5-1 | TGCGCCAGCAGCGATCAAGGGTCGTACACTGAAGCTTTCTTT | CASSDQGSYTEAFF
TRBJ2-7 | TRBD1 | . | TRBV19 | TGTGCCAGTAGCTATTCCGGGACAGCTTCCTACGAGCAGTACTTC | CASSYSGTASYEQYF
TRBJ1-1 | . | . | TRBV5-4 | TGTGCCAGCAGCCTAGTTACTCGGAACACTGAAGCTTTCTTT | CASSLVTRNTEAFF
TRBJ1-4 | . | . | TRBV2 | TGTGCCAGCAGATCAGTCGCAACTAATGAAAAACTGTTTTTT | CASRSVATNEKLFF
TRBJ2-1 | . | . | TRBV5-1 | TGCGCCAGCAGCTTGGTAGGGGCGACACTCTCCTACAATGAGCAGTTCTTC | CASSLVGATLSYNEQFF